A single sample is the source of the 32 T cell receptor beta chains below, sequenced in a study of OX40 agonist ivuxolimab in advanced cancers. TCRdb keeps only in-frame clones here, not all; method: immunoSEQ multiplex PCR. The sample includes just over 60,000 clones, 80% to 95% of them seen just once. The material sequenced was CD4+ or CD8+ T cells sorted from blood, taken in a trial of the OX40 agonist ivuxolimab. The origin of the receptors is an adult with an advanced solid tumor such as melanoma, head and neck, liver or kidney cancer.

The gene calls are TRBV7-9 and TRBJ2-7; a weak D match, TRBD2 (6 bases). With 1 base removed from V and 1 base from J, the gap between germline ends came to 14 bases. Germline loops: CDR1 SEHNR, CDR2 FQNEAQ (reference sequence). The CDR3 length is 16 residues. CDR3: CASSLGPQRVSYEQYF. Here the CDR3 DNA reads TGTGCCAGCAGCTTAGGTCCCCAGCGGGTTTCCTACGAGCAGTACTTC.

Here the CDR3 reads CASSTGPRQETQYF. As DNA, the CDR3 is TGTGCCAGCAGTACGGGGCCTCGACAAGAGACCCAGTACTTC. This rearrangement joins TRBV6-5 to TRBJ2-5; either TRBD1 or TRBD2 may fit D (5 bases each). This CDR3 is built from 14 residues. Looked up from germline, CDR1 is MNHEY and CDR2 is SVGAGI. V shed 5 bases and J shed 2 bases, with 12 bases lying between them.

This chain links TRBV19 with TRBJ2-1, with 7 nucleotides matching TRBD1. CDR1 is LNHDA, CDR2 SQIVND, per germline (reference sequence). The CDR3 covers 16 residues. V was pared by 3 bases and J by 2 bases, with 7 bases of the junction left unmatched. The CDR3 loop reads CASSMGVGGAYNEQFF. CDR3 DNA sequence: TGTGCCAGTAGTATGGGAGTAGGGGGCGCCTACAATGAGCAGTTCTTC.

The chain carries TRBV7-9 and TRBJ2-5; D possibly corresponds to TRBD2 (6 bases). Germline V CDR1 and CDR2: SEHNR, FQNEAQ (reference sequence). There are 14 residues in the CDR3. The V gene lost 0 bases and the J gene lost 5 bases, with 10 bases spanning the gap. Written as DNA, the CDR3 is TGTGCCAGCAGCTTAGCAGGGGCGGGGGAGACCCAGTACTTC. Residues: CASSLAGAGETQYF.

V usage is TRBV6-5 and J usage is TRBJ1-2; 8 bases are shared with TRBD1. The germline V gene encodes CDR1 MNHEY and CDR2 SVGAGI. V lost 6 bases and J lost 8; bases outside the gene matches: 14. CDR3 length equals 15 residues. The chain's CDR3 is CASSNETTGVGGYTF. CDR3 in DNA: TGTGCCAGCAGCAACGAAACGACAGGGGTGGGGGGCTACACCTTC.

This chain links TRBV11-2 with TRBJ2-1; no clear D gene. V was clipped by 2 bases and J by 9 bases, with 11 bases between them. This CDR3 comprises 13 residues. From germline, CDR1 is SGHAT and CDR2 FQNNGV. CDR3 in amino acids: CASSLSPGVEQFF. For the CDR3, the DNA is TGTGCCAGCAGCTTATCTCCAGGAGTTGAGCAGTTCTTC.

This clone was seen only once. The V gene is TRBV6-1, the J gene TRBJ2-1; 11 positions agree with TRBD2. Germline assignment: CDR1 MNHNS and CDR2 SASEGT. The CDR3 loop spans 19 amino acids. The junction had 11 bases not matched to a gene; V was cut back by 2 bases and J by 2 bases. CDR3 amino acids: CASSETMLRLAGPYNEQFF. Here the CDR3 DNA reads TGTGCCAGCAGTGAAACTATGTTGCGACTAGCGGGACCCTACAATGAGCAGTTCTTC.

V gene TRBV6-4 combines with J gene TRBJ1-2, with 7 bases aligning to TRBD1. The CDR3 loop spans 16 amino acids. The germline V gene encodes CDR1 MRHNA and CDR2 SNTAGT. V shed 0 bases, J shed 4 bases, and the junction held 8 bases outside the gene matches. The chain's CDR3 is CASSDSFTGALYGYTF. As DNA, the CDR3 is TGTGCCAGCAGTGACTCCTTTACAGGGGCCCTCTATGGCTACACCTTC.

This chain uses TRBV29-1 with TRBJ2-7, with D possibly TRBD1 on 6 matching bases. This CDR3 has 15 residues. Germline V CDR1 and CDR2: SQVTM, ANQGSEA. Trimming removed 2 bases at V and 1 base at J, with 15 bases between. The CDR3 loop reads CSVEKGDTSSYEQYF. CDR3 sequence (DNA): TGCAGCGTTGAAAAGGGGGACACCTCGTCCTACGAGCAGTACTTC.

This chain links TRBV6-5 with TRBJ1-3; D is perhaps TRBD1 (5 bases). The CDR3 consists of 15 residues. Looked up from germline, CDR1 is MNHEY and CDR2 is SVGAGI. V was cut by 6 bases and J by 0 bases, with 12 bases left in between. The CDR3 loop is CASSSNRISGNTIYF. CDR3 nucleotide sequence: TGTGCCAGCAGCTCAAACAGGATCTCTGGAAACACCATATATTTT.

The genes are TRBV6-4 and TRBJ2-7; D is uncertain. Trimming cost V 6 bases and J 2 bases, with 14 bases left between them. The CDR3 runs to 14 residues. In germline, CDR1 is MRHNA, CDR2 SNTAGT. CDR3 residues: CASRGWFGAYEQYF. As DNA, the CDR3 is TGTGCCAGCAGGGGATGGTTTGGAGCCTACGAGCAGTACTTC.

V usage is TRBV7-9 and J usage is TRBJ1-3; D remains unclear. Between the trimmed V and J ends, which lost 1 base and 4 bases, there was a span of 5 bases. There are 13 residues in the CDR3. CDR1 SEHNR and CDR2 FQNEAQ come from the germline V gene (reference sequence). CDR3 sequence: CASSLDIGNTIYF. For the CDR3, the DNA is TGTGCCAGCAGCTTAGATATCGGAAACACCATATATTTT.

The V gene is TRBV13, the J gene TRBJ2-3, with unresolved D. Between the trimmed V and J ends, which lost 2 bases and 4 bases, there was a span of 7 bases. In germline, CDR1 is PRHDT, CDR2 FYEKMQ (reference sequence). This CDR3 contains 13 residues. CDR3 nucleotide sequence: TGTGCCAGCAGCTTACAGTCTGCAGATACGCAGTATTTT. Amino acids: CASSLQSADTQYF.

The gene calls are TRBV7-7 and TRBJ2-2; the D gene is possibly TRBD2 (5 bases). V was shortened by 1 base and J by 8 bases, with 11 bases between the two germline ends. Germline CDR1 reads SSHAT; CDR2 reads FNYEAQ (reference sequence). The CDR3 has 14 amino acids. In DNA form, the CDR3 reads TGTGCCAGCAGCTTAGGAGGTAGCGCGGGGGAGCTGTTTTTT. Protein: CASSLGGSAGELFF.

CDR3 DNA: TGCGCCAGCAGCCACACAGGGGGCCCCTACTATGGCTACACCTTC. Its protein product is CASSHTGGPYYGYTF. This chain links TRBV4-1 with TRBJ1-2; 9 bases fit TRBD1. Germline CDR1 is MGHRA and CDR2 is YSYEKL. V trimming: 3 bases; J trimming: 3 bases; junction bases outside the gene matches: 5. This CDR3 is 15 amino acids long.

The CDR3 nucleotides read TGTGCCAGCAGTATCAACCACAATGAGCAGTTCTTC. Translation: CASSINHNEQFF. The genes are TRBV27 and TRBJ2-1, with no clear D. CDR3 length: 12 residues. V lost 5 bases and J 5 bases, leaving 7 bases between the germline ends. Germline assignment: CDR1 MNHEY and CDR2 SMNVEV (reference sequence).

This rearrangement joins TRBV5-1 to TRBJ2-3; 9 bases match TRBD2. Germline V lookup: CDR1 SGHRS, CDR2 YFSETQ. This CDR3 contains 16 residues. Trimming at V came to 0 bases and at J to 3 bases, leaving 5 bases not matched to a gene. The CDR3 sequence: CASSLAGLAGTDTQYF. The CDR3 nucleotides are TGCGCCAGCAGCTTGGCAGGCCTAGCGGGAACAGATACGCAGTATTTT.

The chain links TRBV6-6 to TRBJ1-3, with D perhaps matching TRBD1 (6 bases). Germline V gene lookup returns CDR1 MNHNY and CDR2 SVGAGI (reference sequence). V was cut by 9 bases and J by 1 base, with 10 bases left in between. The length of the CDR3 is 13 residues. The CDR3 reads CASRGGSGNTIYF. CDR3 bases: TGTGCCAGTAGGGGGGGGTCTGGAAACACCATATATTTT.

The J gene is TRBJ2-7, the V gene TRBV5-6, with no clear D. The CDR3 loop spans 12 amino acids. V lost 2 bases, J lost 9 bases, and 12 bases lay in between. CDR1 and CDR2 (germline): SGHDT, YYEEEE. The DNA for the CDR3 is TGTGCCAGCAGCTTATCTGGTGCTGGGCAGTACTTC. Protein: CASSLSGAGQYF. The whole variable domain, remainder taken from reference TRBV5-6 and TRBJ2-7, is DAGVTQSPTHLIKTRGQQVTLRCSPKSGHDTVSWYQQALGQGPQFIFQYYEEEERQRGNFPDRFSGHQFPNYSSELNVNALLLGDSALYLCASSLSGAGQYFGPGTRLTVT.

The chain links TRBV4-1 to TRBJ1-1, with D unclear. Germline V gene sequence: CDR1 MGHRA, CDR2 YSYEKL. The CDR3 spans 13 residues. V was pared by 0 bases and J by 0 bases, with 2 bases between. CDR3 bases: TGCGCCAGCAGCCAAGACATGAACACTGAAGCTTTCTTT. Encoded protein: CASSQDMNTEAFF.

The chain has TRBV9 and TRBJ2-7, with D perhaps matching TRBD1 (6 bases). The V end was cut by 0 bases, the J end by 0 bases, with 10 bases between. CDR1 and CDR2 (germline): SGDLS, YYNGEE. The CDR3 covers 15 residues. CDR3 coding DNA: TGTGCCAGCAGCGTAGGACAGGAGGACTCCTACGAGCAGTACTTC. Translation gives CASSVGQEDSYEQYF. Looking up the rest from reference TRBV9 and TRBJ2-7 gives the full variable domain: DSGVTQTPKHLITATGQRVTLRCSPRSGDLSVYWYQQSLDQGLQFLIQYYNGEERAKGNILERFSAQQFPDLHSELNLSSLELGDSALYFCASSVGQEDSYEQYFGPGTRLTVT.

The rearrangement links TRBV6-5 to TRBJ1-1; maybe TRBD1 (5 bases). Germline V gene data show CDR1 as MNHEY and CDR2 as SVGAGI. The V end was cut by 7 bases, the J end by 1 base, with 10 bases between. The CDR3 consists of 13 residues. CDR3 region: CASTTGGNTEAFF. The CDR3 DNA follows: TGTGCCAGCACCACGGGGGGGAACACTGAAGCTTTCTTT.

V gene TRBV15 combines with J gene TRBJ2-1, with 10 bases that match TRBD2. Germline V CDR1 and CDR2: LNHNV, YYDKDF (reference sequence). V dropped 1 base and J dropped 5; count of bases not matched to a gene: 5. There are 16 residues in the CDR3. CDR3 coding DNA: TGTGCCACCAGCAGAGTCCCTAGCGGGAGCAACAATGAGCAGTTCTTC. This codes for CATSRVPSGSNNEQFF.

The chain has TRBV4-1 and TRBJ2-2; 7 bases align to TRBD2. CDR3 size: 16 residues. V shed 1 base, J shed 3 bases, and the junction held 5 bases outside the gene matches. From germline, CDR1 is MGHRA and CDR2 YSYEKL. Written as DNA, the CDR3 is TGCGCCAGCAGCCAAGTATCCGCGGGAGACACCGGGGAGCTGTTTTTT. Translated, it gives CASSQVSAGDTGELFF.

The chain carries TRBV18 and TRBJ2-7, with 11 positions matching TRBD2. Germline trimming cut 6 bases from V and 3 bases from J; bases unmatched to any gene: 7. CDR1 and CDR2 (germline): KGHSH, LQKENI. This CDR3 comprises 15 residues. CDR3 in amino acids: CASSDLAGGLYEQYF. In nucleotides, the CDR3 is TGTGCCAGCTCGGATCTAGCGGGAGGTCTCTACGAGCAGTACTTC.

The chain combines TRBV27 with TRBJ2-1; TRBD2 matches at 8 bases. CDR1 and CDR2 (germline): MNHEY, SMNVEV (reference sequence). Unmatched junction bases numbered 3, after V lost 6 bases and J lost 5 bases. There are 13 residues in the CDR3. CDR3 residues: CASRFSGNNEQFF. The CDR3 DNA follows: TGTGCCAGCAGATTTAGCGGGAACAATGAGCAGTTCTTC.

The chain combines TRBV7-2 with TRBJ1-5; D not certain. Trimming pared 1 base from V and 5 bases from J, leaving 12 bases between. There are 15 residues in the CDR3. Germline V CDR1 and CDR2: SGHTA, FQGNSA. For the CDR3, the DNA is TGTGCCAGCAGCTTAGGTTACGGTCTCCATCAGCCCCAGCATTTT. Translated: CASSLGYGLHQPQHF.

The rearrangement joins TRBV28 to TRBJ2-1; a weak D match, TRBD1 (6 bases). The CDR3 runs to 14 residues. The V gene's germline CDR1 is MDHEN and CDR2 SYDVKM. V shed 1 base and J shed 8 bases, with 12 bases lying between them. CDR3 sequence reads: CASSLSYRADEQFF. CDR3 nucleotides: TGTGCCAGCAGTTTATCGTACAGGGCTGATGAGCAGTTCTTC.

The V call is TRBV27, the J call TRBJ2-1; D is ambiguous. The V gene's germline CDR1 is MNHEY and CDR2 SMNVEV (reference sequence). This CDR3 is built from 14 residues. V dropped 2 bases and J dropped 2 bases, with 7 bases sitting between them. The CDR3 loop reads CASSLNSPYNEQFF. CDR3 DNA: TGTGCCAGCAGTTTAAACAGTCCCTACAATGAGCAGTTCTTC.

For the CDR3, the DNA is TGTGCCAGCAGCGCTGATATAGCAGATACGCAGTATTTT. Translated: CASSADIADTQYF. The V call is TRBV5-6, the J call TRBJ2-3; D ambiguous. CDR1 is SGHDT, CDR2 YYEEEE, per germline. V gave up 4 bases and J gave up 4 bases, with 10 bases separating them. The CDR3 length is 13 residues.

CDR3 bases: TGTGCCAGCAGTGACCACTCCTACGAGCAGTACTTC. It translates to CASSDHSYEQYF. The genes are TRBV6-6 and TRBJ2-7; no clear D gene. Germline CDR1 is MNHNY and CDR2 is SVGAGI (reference sequence). The CDR3 has 12 amino acids. Trimming stripped 5 bases from V and 0 bases from J, with 5 bases between.

This rearrangement joins TRBV5-8 to TRBJ2-7; D gene unclear. V dropped 0 bases and J dropped 4 bases, with 8 bases sitting between them. CDR3 size: 13 residues. Germline lookup yields CDR1 SGHTS and CDR2 YDEGEE. Written as DNA, the CDR3 is TGTGCCAGCAGCTTGGGCGGCACGTACGAGCAGTACTTC. It encodes CASSLGGTYEQYF.